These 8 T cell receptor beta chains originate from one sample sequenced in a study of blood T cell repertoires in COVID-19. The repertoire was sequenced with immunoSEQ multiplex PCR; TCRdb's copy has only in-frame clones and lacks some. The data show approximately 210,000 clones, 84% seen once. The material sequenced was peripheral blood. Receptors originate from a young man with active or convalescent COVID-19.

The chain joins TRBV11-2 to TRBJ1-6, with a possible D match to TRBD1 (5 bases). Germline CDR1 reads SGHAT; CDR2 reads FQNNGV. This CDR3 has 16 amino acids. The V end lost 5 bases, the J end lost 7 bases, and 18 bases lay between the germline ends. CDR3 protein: CASSVGGWGGNSPLHF. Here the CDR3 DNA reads TGTGCCAGCAGCGTTGGAGGGTGGGGGGGAAATTCACCCCTCCACTTT.

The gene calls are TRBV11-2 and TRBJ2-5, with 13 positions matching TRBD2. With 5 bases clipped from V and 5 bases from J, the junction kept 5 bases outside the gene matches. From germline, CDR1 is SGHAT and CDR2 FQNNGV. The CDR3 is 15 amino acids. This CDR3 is CASSPGTSGVETQYF. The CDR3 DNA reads TGTGCCAGCAGCCCCGGGACTAGCGGGGTGGAGACCCAGTACTTC.

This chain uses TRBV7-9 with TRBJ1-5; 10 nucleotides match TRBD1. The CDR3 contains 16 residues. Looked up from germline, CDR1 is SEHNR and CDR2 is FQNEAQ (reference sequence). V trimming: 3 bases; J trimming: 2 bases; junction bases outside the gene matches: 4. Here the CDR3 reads CASSFAGTGGNQPQHF. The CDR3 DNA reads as TGTGCCAGCAGCTTTGCCGGGACAGGGGGCAATCAGCCCCAGCATTTT.

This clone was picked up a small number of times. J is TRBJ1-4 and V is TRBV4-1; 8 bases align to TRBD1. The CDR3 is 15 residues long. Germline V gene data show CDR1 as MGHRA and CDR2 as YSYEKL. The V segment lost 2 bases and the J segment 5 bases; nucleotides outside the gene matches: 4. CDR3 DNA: TGCGCCAGCAGCCAATCGAGACAGGGGAATGAAAAACTGTTTTTT. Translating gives CASSQSRQGNEKLFF.

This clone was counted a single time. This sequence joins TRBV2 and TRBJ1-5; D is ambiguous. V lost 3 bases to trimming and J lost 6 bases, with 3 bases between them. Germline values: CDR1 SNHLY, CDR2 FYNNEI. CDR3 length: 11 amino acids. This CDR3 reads CASSDSQPQHF. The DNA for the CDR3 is TGTGCCAGCAGTGATAGTCAGCCCCAGCATTTT.

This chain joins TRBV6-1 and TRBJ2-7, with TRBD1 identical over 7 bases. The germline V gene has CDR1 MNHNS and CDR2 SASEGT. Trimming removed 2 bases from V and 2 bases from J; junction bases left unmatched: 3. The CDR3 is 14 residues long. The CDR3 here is CASSEIGTAYEQYF. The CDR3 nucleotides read TGTGCCAGCAGTGAAATAGGGACAGCCTACGAGCAGTACTTC.

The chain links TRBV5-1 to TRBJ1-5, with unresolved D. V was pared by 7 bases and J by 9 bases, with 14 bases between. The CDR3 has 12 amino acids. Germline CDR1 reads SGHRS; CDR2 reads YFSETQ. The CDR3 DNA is TGCGCCAGCCAAATGGAGGGTGGGCCCCAGCATTTT. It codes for CASQMEGGPQHF.

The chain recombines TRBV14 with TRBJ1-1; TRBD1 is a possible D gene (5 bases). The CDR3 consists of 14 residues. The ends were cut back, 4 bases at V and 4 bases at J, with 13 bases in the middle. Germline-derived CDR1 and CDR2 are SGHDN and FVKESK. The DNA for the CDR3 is TGTGCCAGCAGCCTCACGATCGGGGGCACTGAAGCTTTCTTT. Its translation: CASSLTIGGTEAFF.